Listed below are T cell receptor beta chains from one sample, sequenced in a study of spatial heterogeneity in lung cancer. TCRdb analysed the 5' RACE reads with MiXCR anew, one entry per CDR3 protein. The sample gives some 1,700 distinct CDR3 sequences, about 12% of which show up once; about 12% is in the top ten. This specimen consisted of normal lung tissue next to the tumor, obtained at surgery. These TCRs come from a female donor with early-stage non-small cell lung cancer. Each CDR3 is given with its conserved first and last residue. Each record gives: D gene, J gene, V gene, clone size, CDR3 DNA, CDR3 protein. The D gene is left open where the match is weak. Clone size is shown for a subset of rows, as once, few, many or a class of expanded clone.

>NA|TRBJ2-5|TRBV5-1|many
TGCGCCAGCAGCCGCGACAGGACCGAAGAGACCCAGTACTTC
CASSRDRTEETQYF
>TRBD1|TRBJ2-1|TRBV7-9|many
TGTGCCAGCAGCCCCCTGGACAGGGCACTTAATGAGCAGTTCTTC
CASSPLDRALNEQFF
>TRBD1|TRBJ1-6|TRBV6-5|large
TGTGCCAGCAGTTACACCACAGGGGACGATTCACCCCTCCACTTT
CASSYTTGDDSPLHF
>NA|TRBJ2-1|TRBV11-2|few
TGTGCCAGCAGCCCGAGGTACATCATGAGCTCCTACAATGAGCAGTTCTTC
CASSPRYIMSSYNEQFF
>NA|TRBJ1-1|TRBV27|many
TGTGCCAGCAATCCTCTCCGGGGCCCTGAAGCTTTCTTT
CASNPLRGPEAFF
>TRBD2|TRBJ2-3|TRBV7-2|large
TGTGCCAGCAGCCTTGGACTAGCGGGAGTGATCGATACGCAGTATTTT
CASSLGLAGVIDTQYF
>NA|TRBJ2-2|TRBV9|NA
TGTGCCAGCAGCGTAGAAGGGGGACCGAACACCGGGGAGCTGTTTTTT
CASSVEGGPNTGELFF
>TRBD2|TRBJ2-5|TRBV7-9|medium-sized
TGTGCCAGCAGCTTAACCGGGACAGCTAGCGGGAAAGAGACCCAGTACTTC
CASSLTGTASGKETQYF
>NA|TRBJ1-4|TRBV7-9|medium-sized
TGTGCCAGCAGCTTAGGTGTCAGGAATCCTAATGAAAAACTGTTTTTT
CASSLGVRNPNEKLFF
>NA|TRBJ1-5|TRBV10-2|many
TGCGCCAGCAGTGATGCGCAATATAGCAATCAGCCCCAGCATTTT
CASSDAQYSNQPQHF
>NA|TRBJ2-6|TRBV5-1|large
TGCGCCAGCAGCTGGGACACCAACTCTGGGGCCAACGTCCTGACTTTC
CASSWDTNSGANVLTF
>NA|TRBJ1-1|TRBV21-1|medium-sized
TGTGCCAGCAGCAAAAATGACGACGGCCACACTGAAGCTTTCTTT
CASSKNDDGHTEAFF
>TRBD2|TRBJ2-7|TRBV7-9|large
TGTGCCAGCAGCTTAGCTCTAGCGGAGGACTACGAGCAGTACTTC
CASSLALAEDYEQYF
>NA|TRBJ2-2|TRBV27|medium-sized
TGTGCCAGCAGTTTTTGGACAGATGGTGAAGGGGAGCTGTTTTTT
CASSFWTDGEGELFF
>NA|TRBJ1-6|TRBV27|medium-sized
TGTGCCAGCAGTCCGACACCGGGTTCACCCCTCCACTTT
CASSPTPGSPLHF
>NA|TRBJ2-2|TRBV10-2|NA
TGCGCCAGCAGGTCGGACAGTGCGAACACCGGGGAGCTGTTTTTT
CASRSDSANTGELFF
>TRBD2|TRBJ2-1|TRBV18|medium-sized
TGTGCCAGCTCACCCCGTCGCTCGGGAGGGCTTCGGGATGAGCAGTTCTTC
CASSPRRSGGLRDEQFF
>NA|TRBJ2-5|TRBV5-1|medium-sized
TGCGCCAGCAGCCCCCAAGGGCGGGACGGAGAGACCCAGTACTTC
CASSPQGRDGETQYF
>NA|TRBJ1-3|TRBV7-2|medium-sized
TGTGCCAGCAGCTTACAGGGAAACACCATATATTTT
CASSLQGNTIYF
>TRBD2|TRBJ2-5|TRBV28|medium-sized
TGTGCCAGCAGTTCCGCGGGAGGCGGGCAAGAGACCCAGTACTTC
CASSSAGGGQETQYF
>NA|TRBJ1-2|TRBV19|medium-sized
TGTGCCAGTAGTTATGACCACGGGACGGACTATGGCTACACCTTC
CASSYDHGTDYGYTF
>TRBD2|TRBJ2-1|TRBV24-1|many
TGTGCCACCAGTGACCATACTAAAAGCGGGAGGTACAATGAGCAGTTCTTC
CATSDHTKSGRYNEQFF
>NA|TRBJ2-2|TRBV29-1|medium-sized
TGCAGCGTTTCCTACACGGCCGGCGGGGAGCTGTTTTTT
CSVSYTAGGELFF
>NA|TRBJ2-3|TRBV30|medium-sized
TGTGCCTGGAGTGTACTTGCAGGGGTCGGAGATACGCAGTATTTT
CAWSVLAGVGDTQYF
>NA|TRBJ2-1|TRBV20-1|many
TGCAGTGCTAGATGGTGGCGATCCTACAATGAGCAGTTCTTC
CSARWWRSYNEQFF
>TRBD1|TRBJ2-7|TRBV6-2/TRBV6-3|large
TGTGCCAGCAGACTAACGACGGGACAGGGAAACGAGCAGTACTTC
CASRLTTGQGNEQYF
>TRBD1|TRBJ2-5|TRBV11-2|medium-sized
TGTGCCAGCAGCCCCGAAAGGACAGGGAGGGAGACCCAGTACTTC
CASSPERTGRETQYF
>NA|TRBJ1-1|TRBV28|large
TGTGCCAGCCGCCCGCAGGGAGAGTACCCTGAAGCTTTCTTT
CASRPQGEYPEAFF
>TRBD2|TRBJ2-1|TRBV6-2/TRBV6-3|large
TGTGCCAGCAGTTACGTTTTGCGGGAGGGCACGTTCTTC
CASSYVLREGTFF
>TRBD2|TRBJ2-5|TRBV20-1|once
TGCAGTGCTAGGGTAGCGGGGGGGCTGGAGACCCAGTACTTC
CSARVAGGLETQYF
>NA|TRBJ2-7|TRBV9|few
TGTGCCAGCAGCGTAGACTACGAGCAGTACTTC
CASSVDYEQYF
>NA|TRBJ2-1|TRBV29-1|medium-sized
TGCAGCGCCAAAGGCCAACTAGCCTTGGAGTTCTTC
CSAKGQLALEFF
>TRBD1|TRBJ1-2|TRBV28|medium-sized
TGTGCCAGCAGTCCGGGACAGGGGTTTGGCTATGGCTACACCTTC
CASSPGQGFGYGYTF
>NA|TRBJ1-1|TRBV28|medium-sized
TGTGCCAGCAGTTTAAAGGAGGGTCGGGCTTTCTTT
CASSLKEGRAFF
>NA|TRBJ2-5|TRBV7-6|many
TGTGCCAGCAGCAACAACCAGGGGTTCAGGGAGACCCAGTACTTC
CASSNNQGFRETQYF
>NA|TRBJ1-2|TRBV28|large
TGTGCCAGCGCAGGGGTTGGCTATGGCTACACCTTC
CASAGVGYGYTF
>TRBD2|TRBJ2-7|TRBV20-1|NA
TGCAGTGCCCTTTATAGCGGGAGGTACCCCTACGAGCAGTACTTC
CSALYSGRYPYEQYF
>NA|TRBJ2-2|TRBV5-1|large
TGCGCCAGCAGGGGCGACAGCTCCACCGGGGAGCTGTTTTTT
CASRGDSSTGELFF
>TRBD1|TRBJ2-3|TRBV29-1|NA
TGCAGCTCCCGGGACAGGGGGCTCACAGATACGCAGTATTTT
CSSRDRGLTDTQYF
>TRBD1|TRBJ1-1|TRBV5-1|medium-sized
TGCGCCAGCAGCTTGGCCGGGACAGGGGGTGAAGCTTTCTTT
CASSLAGTGGEAFF
>NA|TRBJ1-2|TRBV7-8|medium-sized
TGTGCCAGCCATCAGATCCCCTATGGCTACACCTTC
CASHQIPYGYTF
>TRBD2|TRBJ2-1|TRBV6-5|medium-sized
TGTGCCAGCAGAACCAGACTAGCGGGTGTGTACAATGAGCAGTTCTTC
CASRTRLAGVYNEQFF